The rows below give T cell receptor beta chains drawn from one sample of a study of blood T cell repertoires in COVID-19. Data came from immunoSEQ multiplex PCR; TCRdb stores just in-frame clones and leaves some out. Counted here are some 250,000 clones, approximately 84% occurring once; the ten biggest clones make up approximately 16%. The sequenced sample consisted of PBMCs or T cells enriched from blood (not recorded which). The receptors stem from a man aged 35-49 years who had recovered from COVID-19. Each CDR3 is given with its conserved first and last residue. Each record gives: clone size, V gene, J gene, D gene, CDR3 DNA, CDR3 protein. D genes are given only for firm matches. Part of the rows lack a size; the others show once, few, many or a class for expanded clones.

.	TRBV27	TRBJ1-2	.	TGTGCCAGCAGTTCTGGGTTGCTAAGAGGAGGCTACACCTTC	CASSSGLLRGGYTF
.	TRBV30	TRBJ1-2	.	TGTGCCTGGGAAATTGGGGCCGACTCTAACTATGGCTACACCTTC	CAWEIGADSNYGYTF
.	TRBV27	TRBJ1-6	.	TGTGCCAGCAGTTTCTTTCAGGGAAACAATTCACCCCTCCACTTT	CASSFFQGNNSPLHF
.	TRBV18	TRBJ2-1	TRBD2	TGTGCCAGCTCACCAAGGAGCGGGGGGGCAAATGAGCAGTTCTTC	CASSPRSGGANEQFF
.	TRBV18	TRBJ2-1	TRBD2	TGTGCCAGCTCACCAGCGGGAGGGCGGGATGAGCAGTTCTTC	CASSPAGGRDEQFF
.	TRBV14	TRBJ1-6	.	TGTGCCAGCAGCCTCAAGGGGGGGGCTAACTCCTATAATTCACCCCTCCACTTT	CASSLKGGANSYNSPLHF
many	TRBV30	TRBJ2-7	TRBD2	TGTGCCTGGAGTGTATTAGGCGGGAGGGGTTACGAGCAGTACTTC	CAWSVLGGRGYEQYF
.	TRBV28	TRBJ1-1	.	TGTGCCAGCAGTTTAGGAGGGGACACTGAAGCTTTCTTT	CASSLGGDTEAFF
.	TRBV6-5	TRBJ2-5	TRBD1	TGTGCCAGCAGTTCACGGACAGGGCAGCAGACCCAGTACTTC	CASSSRTGQQTQYF
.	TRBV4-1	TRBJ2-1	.	TGCGCCAGCAGTCGCGGCGGACTACTCCATTACAATGAGCAGTTCTTC	CASSRGGLLHYNEQFF
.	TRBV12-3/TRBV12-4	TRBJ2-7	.	TGTGCCAGCAGTTGGGCCTCCCCCGAGCAGTACTTC	CASSWASPEQYF
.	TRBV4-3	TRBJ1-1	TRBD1	TGCGCCAGCAGTCCCGGGACAGGGGAGACGCGGAACACTGAAGCTTTCTTT	CASSPGTGETRNTEAFF
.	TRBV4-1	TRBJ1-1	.	TGCGCCAGCAGCCACCCTGGAGAGAACACTGAAGCTTTCTTT	CASSHPGENTEAFF